This entry lists 5 T cell receptor beta chains sequenced from one sample in a study of tumor and adjacent non-tumor tissue in lung cancer. The library came from three nested PCR rounds adapted from ARM-PCR protocols. One entry per CDR3 protein results from TCRdb running MiXCR on the multiplex PCR reads. Found here are about 100,000 distinct CDR3 sequences, 55% to 65% of them singletons; the top ten hold roughly a fifth. This sample's RNA came from whole unsorted tissue. Distant lung tissue was collected more than 3 cm away from the tumor edge. The sequencing sample was made of distant non-tumor lung tissue. The receptors shown here come from a man aged 25-45 years with non-small cell lung cancer.

As concerns this clonotype: One junction end disagrees with the germline gene, perhaps due to a read error. This chain links TRBV20-1 with TRBJ2-3; TRBD2 aligns across 8 bases. Per germline, CDR1 DFQATT and CDR2 SNEGSKA (reference sequence). The CDR3 is 14 residues long. CDR3 sequence: CSAVGGLALDAQYF. The DNA of the CDR3 is TGCAGTGCAGTAGGCGGACTAGCTCTAGATGCGCAGTATTTT.

Of note for this clonotype: Germline and junction disagree at one end, which may indicate a read error. The chain uses TRBV10-1 and TRBJ2-2; weak D call: TRBD2 (5 bases). The CDR3 extends over 13 amino acids. CDR1 and CDR2 from the germline V gene are WNHNN and SYGVQD (reference sequence). Here the CDR3 reads CACRYSNTGELFF. CDR3 sequence (DNA): TGCGCCTGCAGGTACTCGAACACCGGGGAGCTTTTTTTT.

This clonotype was recorded a few times. One junction end does not reproduce the germline sequence, and a read error may be involved. The CDR3 region has the DNA TGCAGTGCTAGAGCCGACCTTCTAGTGGGGCAAGAGACCCAATACTTC. It is translated as CSARADLLVGQETQYF. The V call is TRBV20-1, the J call TRBJ2-5; D possibly corresponds to TRBD1 (5 bases). The CDR3 contains 16 residues. Per germline, CDR1 DFQATT and CDR2 SNEGSKA (reference sequence).

CDR3 bases: TGTGCCAGCAGCCCATTGCAGCCTCCCTACAATGAGCAGTTCTTC. The encoded protein is CASSPLQPPYNEQFF. The chain recombines TRBV11-3 with TRBJ2-1; D not certain. This CDR3 contains 15 residues. Trimming left V 5 bases short and J 2 bases short, with 13 bases between. Germline CDR1 reads SGHNT; CDR2 reads YENEEA.

This clonotype appeared once. One end of the junction does not line up with germline, which may come from a read error. The chain is built from TRBV4-3 and TRBJ2-1, with unresolved D. CDR1 is LGHNA, CDR2 YSLEER, per germline. The CDR3 consists of 13 residues. CDR3 DNA sequence: TGCGCCATCAGCCATGGACGGTTCAATGAACAGTTCTTC. This sequence encodes CAISHGRFNEQFF.